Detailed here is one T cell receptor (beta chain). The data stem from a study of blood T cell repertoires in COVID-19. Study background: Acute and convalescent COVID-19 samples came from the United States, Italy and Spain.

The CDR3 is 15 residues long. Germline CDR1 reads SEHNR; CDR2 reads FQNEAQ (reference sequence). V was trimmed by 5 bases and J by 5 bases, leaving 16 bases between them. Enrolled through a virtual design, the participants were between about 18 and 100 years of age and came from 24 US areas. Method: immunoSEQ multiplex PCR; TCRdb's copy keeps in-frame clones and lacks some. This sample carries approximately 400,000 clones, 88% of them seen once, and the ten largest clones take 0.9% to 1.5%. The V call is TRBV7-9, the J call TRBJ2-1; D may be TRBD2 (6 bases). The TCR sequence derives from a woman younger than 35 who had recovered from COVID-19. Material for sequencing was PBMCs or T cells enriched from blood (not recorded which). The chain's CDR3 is CASSQTGVGDNEQFF. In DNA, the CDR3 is TGTGCCAGCAGCCAAACGGGGGTCGGTGACAATGAGCAGTTCTTC.